A single sample gave rise to the 32 T cell receptor beta chains below, sequenced in a study of T cells expressing NK-cell markers. No DNA is given; TCRdb re-called the 5' RACE reads and lists each CDR3 protein once. The sample has under 200,000 distinct CDR3 sequences; the top ten hold around 20%. The sequenced material came from blood T cells: a sorted CD56 or NKG2C T cell subset, CD4+ or CD8+ T cells, or bulk PBMC T cells (not recorded which). These TCRs come from a woman between 18 and 69 years old in good health.

V is TRBV5-1 and J is TRBJ1-5; the TRBD1 assignment by TCRdb is unverifiable without DNA. The germline gives CDR1 SGHRS, CDR2 YFSETQ. The CDR3 covers 15 residues. Here the CDR3 reads CASSVLQGHNQPQHF.

CDR3: CASSYRRVGGANVLTF. The genes are TRBV6-5 and TRBJ2-6; TCRdb selects TRBD2, and the lack of DNA leaves this call unchecked. The CDR3 is 16 amino acids. CDR1 MNHEY and CDR2 SVGAGI come from the germline V gene.

The rearrangement joins TRBV7-2 to TRBJ2-6. In germline, CDR1 is SGHTA, CDR2 FQGNSA. CDR3 size: 15 residues. CDR3 loop: CASSPSDSGANVLTF.

The chain links TRBV5-1 to TRBJ2-4; TCRdb lists TRBD1, though no DNA is available to test this call. Germline V gene lookup returns CDR1 SGHRS and CDR2 YFSETQ. The CDR3 runs 14 residues. The CDR3 reads CASSQGQGQNIQYF.

The CDR3 reads CSALPGQGYSNQPQHF. V and J are TRBV20-1 and TRBJ1-5; TCRdb selects TRBD1, and the lack of DNA leaves this call unchecked. Germline assignment: CDR1 DFQATT and CDR2 SNEGSKA (reference sequence). The CDR3 is 16 residues long.

The chain recombines TRBV29-1 with TRBJ2-5. The CDR3 is 11 amino acids. Germline V lookup: CDR1 SQVTM, CDR2 ANQGSEA. The CDR3 loop reads CSVEGVGTQYF.

The chain employs TRBV7-9 and TRBJ2-1; lacking DNA, the TRBD2 call made by TCRdb goes unchecked. CDR1 SEHNR and CDR2 FQNEAQ come from the germline V gene (reference sequence). The CDR3 is made up of 14 amino acids. The CDR3 sequence: CASGGLSSYNEQFF.

This rearrangement joins TRBV7-8 to TRBJ2-3; TCRdb picks TRBD2, but there is no DNA to check that call. CDR3 length: 15 amino acids. Germline lookup yields CDR1 SGHVS and CDR2 FQNEAQ. The CDR3: CASSSPTRGRDTQYF.

CDR3 residues: CSTTGGTDTQYF. The V call is TRBV29-1, the J call TRBJ2-3; the TRBD1 assignment by TCRdb is unverifiable without DNA. The CDR3 loop spans 12 amino acids. The germline gives CDR1 SQVTM, CDR2 ANQGSEA.

The V gene is TRBV25-1, the J gene TRBJ2-1; with no DNA, the TCRdb D assignment of TRBD1 cannot be verified. The germline CDR1 and CDR2 sequences are MGHDK and SYGVNS. The CDR3 has 12 residues. The CDR3: CASSESGREQFF.

This CDR3 is CASSHGRVITEAFF. V usage is TRBV3-1 and J usage is TRBJ1-1; as DNA is missing, the TRBD1 call by TCRdb cannot be tested. Germline CDR1 reads LGHDT; CDR2 reads YNNKEL (reference sequence). The CDR3 has 14 amino acids.

V and J are TRBV4-1 and TRBJ2-7; checking the TCRdb D call of TRBD2 is not possible without DNA. The CDR3 contains 15 residues. Germline values: CDR1 MGHRA, CDR2 YSYEKL. CDR3 sequence reads: CASSRGTSGAYEQYF.

The chain joins TRBV7-6 to TRBJ1-1; TCRdb lists TRBD1, though no DNA is available to test this call. Germline loops: CDR1 SGHVS, CDR2 FNYEAQ. The CDR3 sequence is 14 residues long. This CDR3 is CASRGAGPDTEAFF. Using reference TRBV7-6 and TRBJ1-1 for the parts outside the CDR3, the full variable domain is GAGVSQSPRYKVTKRGQDVALRCDPISGHVSLYWYRQALGQGPEFLTYFNYEAQQDKSGLPNDRFSAERPEGSISTLTIQRTEQRDSAMYRCASRGAGPDTEAFFGQGTRLTVV.

The CDR3 protein is CSARGQGRSQETQYF. The gene calls are TRBV20-1 and TRBJ2-5; the D call from TCRdb, TRBD1, cannot be confirmed without DNA. The germline gives CDR1 DFQATT, CDR2 SNEGSKA (reference sequence). CDR3 length: 15 residues.

This chain uses TRBV5-1 with TRBJ1-2; the D call from TCRdb, TRBD1, cannot be confirmed without DNA. CDR1 and CDR2 from the germline V gene are SGHRS and YFSETQ. The CDR3 is 14 amino acids. This chain's CDR3 is CASSLRQGGSGYTF.

The genes are TRBV7-3 and TRBJ2-2; as DNA is missing, the TRBD2 call by TCRdb cannot be tested. CDR1 and CDR2 (germline): SGHTA, FQGTGA. The CDR3 consists of 17 residues. CDR3 residues: CASSLRASGVGAGELFF.

This rearrangement joins TRBV27 to TRBJ2-1; the D call of TRBD1 rests on TCRdb alone, since no DNA is present to check it. CDR1 is MNHEY, CDR2 SMNVEV, per germline (reference sequence). The CDR3 covers 16 residues. CDR3 residues: CASSPRGTGVGNEQFF.

J is TRBJ2-3 and V is TRBV20-1. Germline-derived CDR1 and CDR2 are DFQATT and SNEGSKA (reference sequence). The CDR3 is made up of 14 amino acids. The CDR3 protein is CSARILTSTDTQYF.

The V call is TRBV14, the J call TRBJ1-2; as DNA is missing, the TRBD1 call by TCRdb cannot be tested. Per germline, CDR1 SGHDN and CDR2 FVKESK. The CDR3 runs to 13 residues. CDR3 sequence: CASSLGYRSGYTF. Full variable domain (remainder filled in from reference TRBV14 and TRBJ1-2): EAGVTQFPSHSVIEKGQTVTLRCDPISGHDNLYWYRRVMGKEIKFLLHFVKESKQDESGMPNNRFLAERTGGTYSTLKVQPAELEDSGVYFCASSLGYRSGYTFGSGTRLTVV.

The chain has TRBV7-9 and TRBJ1-1; TCRdb's assignment of TRBD1 cannot be checked, as there is no DNA. Germline V gives CDR1 SEHNR, CDR2 FQNEAQ (reference sequence). The CDR3 runs to 14 residues. The chain's CDR3 is CASSHRDGNTEAFF.

The CDR3: CASSPRVVGHEQYF. The chain combines TRBV5-1 with TRBJ2-7; lacking DNA, the TRBD2 call made by TCRdb goes unchecked. CDR1 is SGHRS and CDR2 is YFSETQ in the germline V gene. CDR3 length: 14 amino acids.

This clonotype is medium-sized (0.01 to 0.1%) by frequency. The rearrangement uses TRBV20-1 and TRBJ1-2; TCRdb gives TRBD1 as the D gene, but with no DNA this cannot be confirmed. The CDR3 has 15 amino acids. Germline assignment: CDR1 DFQATT and CDR2 SNEGSKA (reference sequence). The chain's CDR3 is CSASPGQGAVYGYTF.

V gene TRBV9 combines with J gene TRBJ1-5; TCRdb returns TRBD1, unconfirmable since there is no DNA. CDR1 is SGDLS, CDR2 YYNGEE, per germline. The CDR3 is 12 amino acids. The CDR3 region is CASGQDNQPQHF.

The rearrangement links TRBV12-3 or TRBV12-4 to TRBJ2-5; TCRdb calls TRBD2, which cannot be checked without DNA. CDR3 length: 17 residues. The CDR3 protein is CASSLVASGENQETQYF.

The V and J genes are TRBV5-1 and TRBJ1-1; TCRdb's D call, TRBD1, is unchecked because there is no DNA. Germline values: CDR1 SGHRS, CDR2 YFSETQ. This CDR3 spans 13 amino acids. The CDR3 is CASRMAGGTEAFF.

The chain combines TRBV28 with TRBJ1-5; no DNA is available, so the TRBD1 call from TCRdb remains unchecked. The CDR3 is 17 amino acids. Germline values: CDR1 MDHEN, CDR2 SYDVKM. The CDR3 loop reads CASSSSHGSPSNQPQHF.

The rearrangement links TRBV5-1 to TRBJ2-1. The length of the CDR3 is 15 residues. Germline values: CDR1 SGHRS, CDR2 YFSETQ. CDR3 sequence reads: CASSLDTHHNNEQFF.

The V gene is TRBV12-3 or TRBV12-4, the J gene TRBJ2-2; there is no DNA to check the TCRdb D call of TRBD2. The CDR3 has 16 residues. The CDR3 sequence: CASSPLGGGAAGELFF.

Its frequency marks this clonotype as medium-sized. The V and J genes are TRBV12-3 or TRBV12-4 and TRBJ2-1. The CDR3 covers 15 residues. CDR3 in amino acids: CASSSPGFINNEQFF.

The genes are TRBV19 and TRBJ2-7; as DNA is missing, the TRBD2 call by TCRdb cannot be tested. CDR1 is LNHDA and CDR2 is SQIVND in the germline V gene (reference sequence). The CDR3 extends over 13 amino acids. The chain's CDR3 is CASTGGGGYEQYF.

V usage is TRBV20-1 and J usage is TRBJ2-1; the D call of TRBD1 rests on TCRdb alone, since no DNA is present to check it. CDR1 is DFQATT and CDR2 is SNEGSKA in the germline V gene (reference sequence). This CDR3 is 14 amino acids long. CDR3 in amino acids: CSATTAPAYNEQFF.

This sequence joins TRBV20-1 and TRBJ2-7; the D gene TCRdb calls, TRBD1, cannot be checked with no DNA. Germline CDR1 DFQATT, CDR2 SNEGSKA (reference sequence). The CDR3 runs 16 residues. The CDR3 here is CSARDSLAGGQGEQYF.